This passage covers 25 T cell receptor beta chains from one sample sequenced in a study of STAT5B mutations in CD4+ large granular lymphocyte leukemia. Produced via immunoSEQ multiplex PCR; TCRdb's table is partial and in-frame only. There are roughly 48,000 clones in the sample; just over 70% occur only once, and approximately 1.4% lies in the top ten. The sequenced sample consisted of CD4+ T cells from blood buffy coats. The receptors shown here come from a human donor in good health.

The chain couples TRBV9 to TRBJ2-5, with 11 bases lining up with TRBD2. Germline loops: CDR1 SGDLS, CDR2 YYNGEE. The CDR3 spans 16 residues. The ends lost 3 bases at V and 1 base at J; junction bases unmatched: 5. The CDR3 bases are TGTGCCAGCAGCGCCGGGACTAGCGGCCTCCAAGAGACCCAGTACTTC. This sequence encodes CASSAGTSGLQETQYF.

The chain couples TRBV9 to TRBJ2-2; D is unclear. This CDR3 region has 14 residues. V was pared by 0 bases and J by 6 bases, with 9 bases between. Germline loops: CDR1 SGDLS, CDR2 YYNGEE. CDR3 in amino acids: CASSVVDRAGELFF. DNA for the CDR3: TGTGCCAGCAGCGTAGTGGACCGGGCCGGGGAGCTGTTTTTT.

The V gene is TRBV30, the J gene TRBJ1-4, with no clear D. V shed 3 bases and J shed 8 bases, with 13 bases lying between them. Germline-derived CDR1 and CDR2 are GTSNPN and SVGIG (reference sequence). The CDR3 runs 13 residues. The CDR3 DNA is TGTGCCTGGAGGGCGAGAGGGAAAGAAAAACTGTTTTTT. This codes for CAWRARGKEKLFF.

This clone was seen only a few times. The gene calls are TRBV10-3 and TRBJ1-1; D gene ambiguous. CDR3 size: 13 residues. Germline V CDR1 and CDR2: ENHRY, SYGVKD. Between the trimmed V and J ends, which lost 4 bases and 3 bases, there was a span of 9 bases. CDR3 in DNA: TGTGCCATCAGTGGGAAGAAGGACACTGAAGCTTTCTTT. It codes for CAISGKKDTEAFF.

This sequence joins TRBV2 and TRBJ1-1; D is unresolved. CDR1 SNHLY and CDR2 FYNNEI come from the germline V gene. Trimming cost V 6 bases and J 1 base, with 12 bases left between them. CDR3 length: 14 residues. CDR3 residues: CASRWSGSNTEAFF. The CDR3 DNA reads as TGTGCCAGCAGGTGGTCCGGTTCGAACACTGAAGCTTTCTTT.

The rearrangement joins TRBV6-1 to TRBJ2-7; 8 positions match TRBD1. The CDR3 sequence is 15 residues long. The J segment lost 0 bases and the V segment lost 6 bases, leaving 7 bases of the junction unmatched. Germline assignment: CDR1 MNHNS and CDR2 SASEGT. The CDR3 loop reads CASSPGQAFSYEQYF. In DNA form, the CDR3 reads TGTGCCAGCAGCCCGGGACAGGCCTTCTCCTACGAGCAGTACTTC.

This clone was observed a few times. J is TRBJ2-7 and V is TRBV19; 7 nucleotides line up with TRBD1. The CDR3 spans 14 residues. Per germline, CDR1 LNHDA and CDR2 SQIVND (reference sequence). Losses at the gene ends were 1 base for V and 2 bases for J; bases not matched to a gene: 2. CDR3 nucleotides: TGTGCCAGTAGTATAGGACAGGGCGCCTACGAGCAGTACTTC. This encodes CASSIGQGAYEQYF. Filled out from reference TRBV19 and TRBJ2-7, the complete variable domain reads DGGITQSPKYLFRKEGQNVTLSCEQNLNHDAMYWYRQDPGQGLRLIYYSQIVNDFQKGDIAEGYSVSREKKESFPLTVTSAQKNPTAFYLCASSIGQGAYEQYFGPGTRLTVT.

This clone has only one observation. CDR3 in DNA: TGTGCCAGCAGCGTAGCTCCGGGGACAGATACGCAGTATTTT. Translated: CASSVAPGTDTQYF. The gene calls are TRBV9 and TRBJ2-3; D may be TRBD2 (5 bases). The CDR3 contains 14 residues. Germline CDR1 and CDR2: SGDLS and YYNGEE. V was clipped by 0 bases and J by 3 bases, with 8 bases between them. Combining the CDR3 with reference TRBV9 and TRBJ2-3 gives the whole variable domain DSGVTQTPKHLITATGQRVTLRCSPRSGDLSVYWYQQSLDQGLQFLIQYYNGEERAKGNILERFSAQQFPDLHSELNLSSLELGDSALYFCASSVAPGTDTQYFGPGTRLTVL.

The chain is built from TRBV5-1 and TRBJ1-1; unclear D gene. The CDR3 runs to 14 residues. Germline loops: CDR1 SGHRS, CDR2 YFSETQ. The ends were cut back, 0 bases at V and 1 base at J, with 7 bases in the middle. The CDR3 loop is CASSLAGENTEAFF. CDR3 DNA: TGCGCCAGCAGCTTGGCCGGGGAGAACACTGAAGCTTTCTTT.

In its sample, this clone was seen a few times. V and J are TRBV5-1 and TRBJ1-1; TRBD1 is a possible D gene (6 bases). V lost 4 bases to trimming and J lost 5 bases, with 15 bases between them. The CDR3 consists of 14 residues. Germline CDR1 SGHRS, CDR2 YFSETQ. The CDR3 DNA follows: TGCGCCAGCAGCCCCAAAACAGGGAGGACTGAAGCTTTCTTT. The encoded protein is CASSPKTGRTEAFF.

The genes are TRBV7-2 and TRBJ1-6, with 10 bases matching TRBD1. V was clipped by 3 bases and J by 9 bases; unmatched bases: 8. The V gene's germline CDR1 is SGHTA and CDR2 FQGNSA. This CDR3 has 16 amino acids. This chain's CDR3 is CASSLAGTGVRSPLHF. The CDR3, as DNA: TGTGCCAGCAGCTTGGCCGGGACAGGGGTTCGTTCACCCCTCCACTTT.

The chain couples TRBV5-1 to TRBJ1-1, with D unresolved. The CDR3 loop spans 14 amino acids. Germline V gene data show CDR1 as SGHRS and CDR2 as YFSETQ. V was pared by 2 bases and J by 1 base, with 9 bases between. CDR3 in amino acids: CASSFSGRNTEAFF. Here the CDR3 DNA reads TGCGCCAGCAGCTTCTCCGGGAGGAACACTGAAGCTTTCTTT.

The chain joins TRBV5-1 to TRBJ2-7; perhaps TRBD1 as D (5 bases). Germline CDR1 is SGHRS and CDR2 is YFSETQ. The V end lost 0 bases, the J end lost 5 bases, and 6 bases lay between the germline ends. The CDR3 covers 12 residues. The CDR3 here is CASSLGTNEQYF. The DNA of the CDR3 is TGCGCCAGCAGCTTGGGGACAAACGAGCAGTACTTC.

This rearrangement joins TRBV7-9 to TRBJ2-2; D is undetermined. Germline V gene sequence: CDR1 SEHNR, CDR2 FQNEAQ (reference sequence). V shed 1 base and J shed 2 bases, with 8 bases lying between them. The CDR3 is 15 residues long. The CDR3 reads CASSLGSDNTGELFF. Written as DNA, the CDR3 is TGTGCCAGCAGCTTAGGTTCTGACAACACCGGGGAGCTGTTTTTT. The entire variable domain, with the rest obtained from reference TRBV7-9 and TRBJ2-2, is as follows: DTGVSQNPRHKITKRGQNVTFRCDPISEHNRLYWYRQTLGQGPEFLTYFQNEAQLEKSRLLSDRFSAERPKGSFSTLEIQRTEQGDSAMYLCASSLGSDNTGELFFGEGSRLTVL.

In DNA, the CDR3 is TGTGCCAGCAGGAAAGGTGACAGGGGAGATACGCAGTATTTT. It codes for CASRKGDRGDTQYF. The chain has TRBV2 and TRBJ2-3; 8 nucleotides align to TRBD1. J lost 5 bases, V lost 6 bases, and 7 bases had no gene match. This CDR3 spans 14 amino acids. Germline V gives CDR1 SNHLY, CDR2 FYNNEI.

This rearrangement joins TRBV29-1 to TRBJ1-2; 9 positions agree with TRBD1. The V and J ends lost 0 bases and 8 bases, in that order; junction bases with no gene match: 13. The length of the CDR3 is 16 residues. The germline V gene has CDR1 SQVTM and CDR2 ANQGSEA. The CDR3 bases are TGCAGCGTTGAAGATCTTTTGGGACAGGGAAAAAAGGGCTACACCTTC. Encoded protein: CSVEDLLGQGKKGYTF.

A few counts support this clone. The chain employs TRBV2 and TRBJ1-5; tentative D call: TRBD1 (6 bases). Trimming took off 11 bases at V and 0 bases at J, with 11 bases between the two ends. This CDR3 is 13 amino acids long. The V gene's germline CDR1 is SNHLY and CDR2 FYNNEI. The CDR3 loop reads CAAQGNSNQPQHF. Here the CDR3 DNA reads TGTGCCGCACAGGGAAATAGCAATCAGCCCCAGCATTTT.

Only a few counts were recorded for this clone. The J gene is TRBJ2-5, the V gene TRBV14; 9 bases are a match to TRBD1. This CDR3 has 17 residues. Per the germline V gene, CDR1 is SGHDN and CDR2 is FVKESK. The ends lost 3 bases at V and 5 bases at J; junction bases unmatched: 13. CDR3 region: CASSHTNRGRGRETQYF. In nucleotides, the CDR3 is TGTGCCAGCAGCCATACTAACAGGGGGCGCGGCCGGGAGACCCAGTACTTC.

This chain links TRBV7-8 with TRBJ2-7; D is undetermined. V was clipped by 7 bases and J by 7 bases, with 17 bases between them. In germline, CDR1 is SGHVS, CDR2 FQNEAQ. This CDR3 is 13 amino acids long. CDR3 DNA: TGTGCCAGCACCTCCAGAGGTTTGAGGGAGCAGTACGTC. This translates into CASTSRGLREQYV.

The chain uses TRBV11-2 and TRBJ2-3, with D possibly matching TRBD1 (5 bases). V was pared by 5 bases and J by 1 base, with 16 bases between. CDR3 size: 16 residues. Germline CDR1 is SGHAT and CDR2 is FQNNGV. DNA of the CDR3: TGTGCCAGCAGCGACCGCCTAGGGGTTGGCACAGATACGCAGTATTTT. Amino acid sequence: CASSDRLGVGTDTQYF.

This rearrangement joins TRBV27 to TRBJ2-2; perhaps TRBD1 as D (5 bases). Trimming stripped 4 bases from V and 2 bases from J, with 11 bases between. This CDR3 is built from 15 residues. The V gene's germline CDR1 is MNHEY and CDR2 SMNVEV (reference sequence). Here the CDR3 DNA reads TGTGCCAGCAGTTGGCAGGGCGGTAACACCGGGGAGCTGTTTTTT. The encoded protein is CASSWQGGNTGELFF.

This clone was seen just once. This rearrangement joins TRBV5-1 to TRBJ1-2; no clear D. Germline V gene data show CDR1 as SGHRS and CDR2 as YFSETQ. This CDR3 region has 13 residues. The ends were cut back, 4 bases at V and 10 bases at J, with 17 bases in the middle. CDR3 sequence reads: CASSLGVSLDYTF. For the CDR3, the DNA is TGCGCCAGCAGCCTGGGCGTGAGTCTTGACTACACCTTC.

This clone was counted a few times. The J gene is TRBJ1-6, the V gene TRBV6-6; 7 bases match TRBD1. Germline V CDR1 and CDR2: MNHNY, SVGAGI (reference sequence). The CDR3 length is 14 residues. Trimming took 3 bases from V and 5 from J; bases not matched to a gene: 1. As DNA, the CDR3 is TGTGCCAGCAGTTATCAGGGGGATAATTCACCCCTCCACTTT. It yields the protein CASSYQGDNSPLHF.

This clone was detected only a few times. The chain has TRBV9 and TRBJ2-5; D remains ambiguous. V lost 0 bases and J 4 bases, leaving 4 bases between the germline ends. The germline CDR1 and CDR2 sequences are SGDLS and YYNGEE. CDR3 length: 12 residues. DNA for the CDR3: TGTGCCAGCAGCGTAGATCGAGAGACCCAGTACTTC. Translated: CASSVDRETQYF.

V is TRBV19 and J is TRBJ1-5; D remains unclear. Germline V CDR1 and CDR2: LNHDA, SQIVND (reference sequence). The CDR3 contains 14 residues. Trimming shortened V by 0 bases and J by 0 bases, and 3 bases separated the two germline ends. CDR3 sequence reads: CASSIEGSNQPQHF. The CDR3 bases are TGTGCCAGTAGTATAGAAGGTAGCAATCAGCCCCAGCATTTT.